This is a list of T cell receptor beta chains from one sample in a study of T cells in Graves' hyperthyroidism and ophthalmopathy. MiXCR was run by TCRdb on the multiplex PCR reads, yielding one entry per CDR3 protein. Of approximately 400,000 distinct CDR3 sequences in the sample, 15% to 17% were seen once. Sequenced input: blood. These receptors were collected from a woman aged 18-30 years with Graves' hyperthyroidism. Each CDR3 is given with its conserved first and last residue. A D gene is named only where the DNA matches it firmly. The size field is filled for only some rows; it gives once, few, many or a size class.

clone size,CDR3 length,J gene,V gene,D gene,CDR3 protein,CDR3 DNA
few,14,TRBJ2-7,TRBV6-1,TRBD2,CASSLGAGSYEQYF,TGTGCCAGCAGCCTCGGAGCGGGGAGCTACGAGCAGTACTTC
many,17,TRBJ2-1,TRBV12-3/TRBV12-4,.,CASSLGGGGLGYNEQFF,TGTGCCAGCAGTTTAGGGGGGGGGGGCTTAGGGTACAATGAGCAGTTCTTC
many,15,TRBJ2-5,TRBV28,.,CASSLYLAMGETQYF,TGTGCCAGCAGTTTATACCTTGCGATGGGGGAGACCCAGTACTTC
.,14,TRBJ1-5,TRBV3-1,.,CASSQPDNNQPQHF,TGTGCCAGCAGCCAACCTGATAACAATCAGCCCCAGCATTTT
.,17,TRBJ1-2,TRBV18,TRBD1,CASSPRAGGSTNYGYTF,TGTGCCAGCTCACCGAGGGCAGGGGGCTCGACTAACTATGGCTACACCTTC
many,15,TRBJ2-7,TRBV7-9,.,CASSPGTVSSYEQYF,TGTGCCAGCAGCCCCGGGACGGTTAGCTCCTACGAGCAGTACTTC
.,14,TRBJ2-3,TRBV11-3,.,CASSEVGGGNTQYF,TGTGCCAGCAGCGAAGTGGGCGGCGGAAATACGCAGTATTTT
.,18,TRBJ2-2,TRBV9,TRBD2,CASSPSTSGGPYTGELFF,TGTGCCAGCAGCCCTTCGACTAGCGGGGGGCCTTACACCGGGGAGCTGTTTTTT
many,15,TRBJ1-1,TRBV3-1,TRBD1,CASSQGNRGGTEAFF,TGTGCCAGCAGCCAAGGCAACAGGGGCGGCACTGAAGCTTTCTTT
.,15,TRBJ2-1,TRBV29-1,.,CSAGTRAHSYNEQFF,TGCAGCGCCGGGACCAGGGCCCACTCCTACAATGAGCAGTTCTTC
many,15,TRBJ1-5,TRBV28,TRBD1,CASSSRGTGNQPQHF,TGTGCCAGCAGCTCCCGAGGGACAGGTAATCAGCCCCAGCATTTT
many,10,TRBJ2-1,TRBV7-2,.,CASTSGREFF,TGTGCCAGCACCTCCGGTCGGGAGTTCTTC
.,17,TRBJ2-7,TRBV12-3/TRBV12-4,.,CASRTSRWDGYSYEQYF,TGTGCCAGCAGGACCTCAAGGTGGGACGGATATTCCTACGAGCAGTACTTC
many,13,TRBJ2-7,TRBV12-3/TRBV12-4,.,CASRSRERYEQYF,TGTGCCAGCAGATCCAGGGAGCGCTACGAGCAGTACTTC
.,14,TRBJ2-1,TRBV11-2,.,CASSLEAGFNEQFF,TGTGCCAGCAGCTTAGAGGCTGGGTTCAATGAGCAGTTCTTC
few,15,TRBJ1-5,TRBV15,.,CATSPGGGSAQPQHF,TGTGCCACCAGCCCGGGGGGGGGGTCGGCTCAGCCCCAGCATTTT
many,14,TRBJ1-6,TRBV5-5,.,CASSFIRGESPLHF,TGTGCCAGCAGCTTCATCAGGGGTGAGTCACCCCTCCACTTT
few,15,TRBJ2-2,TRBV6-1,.,CASSRGVMNTGELFF,TGTGCCAGCAGTCGCGGGGTGATGAACACCGGGGAGCTGTTTTTT
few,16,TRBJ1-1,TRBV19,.,CASTEAPWVMNTEAFF,TGTGCCAGTACCGAAGCCCCGTGGGTCATGAACACTGAAGCTTTCTTT
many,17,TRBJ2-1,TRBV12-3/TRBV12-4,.,CASSPRRQLGSYNEQFF,TGTGCCAGCAGTCCCCGAAGACAGTTGGGCTCCTACAATGAGCAGTTCTTC
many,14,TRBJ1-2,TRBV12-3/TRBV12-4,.,CASSLTGPAYGYTF,TGTGCCAGCAGTTTGACGGGGCCAGCCTATGGCTACACCTTC
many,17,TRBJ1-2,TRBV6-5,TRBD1,CASSYTRDRGSNYGYTF,TGTGCCAGCAGTTACACTCGGGACAGGGGATCTAACTATGGCTACACCTTC
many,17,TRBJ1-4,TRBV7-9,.,CASSPAGAAAGGEKLFF,TGTGCCAGCAGCCCTGCTGGGGCGGCGGCCGGGGGCGAAAAACTGTTTTTT
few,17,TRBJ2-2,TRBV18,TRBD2,CASSPPGLGRLTGELFF,TGTGCCAGCTCACCACCTGGACTAGGTCGTCTCACCGGGGAGCTGTTTTTT
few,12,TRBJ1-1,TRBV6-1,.,CASSVRDTEAFF,TGTGCCAGCAGTGTAAGGGACACTGAAGCTTTCTTT